The T cell receptor beta chain under discussion was sequenced for a study of blood T cell repertoires in COVID-19. V gave up 4 bases and J gave up 0 bases, with 15 bases separating them. The CDR3 is made up of 16 amino acids. Germline CDR1 reads LNHDA; CDR2 reads SQIVND (reference sequence). Original data processing: Reference gene primer amplification gave estimated nucleated cell counts. Data came from immunoSEQ multiplex PCR; TCRdb stores just in-frame clones and leaves some out. The V and J calls and clone size are taken from that table; D and trimming were inferred from the DNA. The sample lists under 200,000 clones, 70% to 90% occurring once.

This clonotype was sampled from a woman in her forties or fifties with COVID-19, enrolled during active disease. The chain joins TRBV19 to TRBJ1-2; TRBD1 might be the D (6 bases). Sequencing was carried out using peripheral blood. The CDR3 sequence: CASSRGRERTNYGYTF. For the CDR3, the DNA is TGTGCCAGTAGTAGGGGGCGCGAAAGGACTAACTATGGCTACACCTTC.